The sequence of this T cell receptor (beta chain) was determined in a study of cytomegalovirus exposure and HLA in healthy donors. Overall study findings and caveats: Among the CMV-associated chains, a few were confirmed in vitro as specific for CMV antigens.

This table comes from immunoSEQ multiplex PCR, and its TCRdb copy is limited to in-frame clones, with some not included. The table lists 110,000 to 150,000 clones, roughly nine tenths of them singletons, with 2.9% in the top ten. In germline, CDR1 is SGDLS, CDR2 YYNGEE. The CDR3 sequence is 15 residues long. Trimming cost V 3 bases and J 0 bases, with 10 bases left between them. Concerning this clone: Its antigen is currently unknown.

Sample: PBMCs. The chain links TRBV9 to TRBJ2-1; no definite D call. The clonotype comes from a man younger than 30 in good health and CMV-seronegative. In nucleotides, the CDR3 is TGTGCCAGCAGCGGGCGCGGAAGCTCCTACAATGAGCAGTTCTTC. Its translation: CASSGRGSSYNEQFF. Variable domain in full (rest from reference TRBV9 and TRBJ2-1): DSGVTQTPKHLITATGQRVTLRCSPRSGDLSVYWYQQSLDQGLQFLIQYYNGEERAKGNILERFSAQQFPDLHSELNLSSLELGDSALYFCASSGRGSSYNEQFFGPGTRLTVL.